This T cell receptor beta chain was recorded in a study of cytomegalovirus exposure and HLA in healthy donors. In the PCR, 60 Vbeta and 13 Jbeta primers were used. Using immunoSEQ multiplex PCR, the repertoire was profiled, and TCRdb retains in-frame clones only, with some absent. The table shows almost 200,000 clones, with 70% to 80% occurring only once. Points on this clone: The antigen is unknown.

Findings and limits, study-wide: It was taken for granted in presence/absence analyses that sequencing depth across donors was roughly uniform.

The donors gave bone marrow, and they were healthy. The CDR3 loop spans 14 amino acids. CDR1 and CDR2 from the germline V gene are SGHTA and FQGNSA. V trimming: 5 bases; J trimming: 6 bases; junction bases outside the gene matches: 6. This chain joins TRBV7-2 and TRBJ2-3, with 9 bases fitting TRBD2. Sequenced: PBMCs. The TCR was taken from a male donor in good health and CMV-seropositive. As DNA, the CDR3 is TGTGCCAGCAGCCCGGGACTAGCTTATGATACGCAGTATTTT. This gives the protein CASSPGLAYDTQYF.